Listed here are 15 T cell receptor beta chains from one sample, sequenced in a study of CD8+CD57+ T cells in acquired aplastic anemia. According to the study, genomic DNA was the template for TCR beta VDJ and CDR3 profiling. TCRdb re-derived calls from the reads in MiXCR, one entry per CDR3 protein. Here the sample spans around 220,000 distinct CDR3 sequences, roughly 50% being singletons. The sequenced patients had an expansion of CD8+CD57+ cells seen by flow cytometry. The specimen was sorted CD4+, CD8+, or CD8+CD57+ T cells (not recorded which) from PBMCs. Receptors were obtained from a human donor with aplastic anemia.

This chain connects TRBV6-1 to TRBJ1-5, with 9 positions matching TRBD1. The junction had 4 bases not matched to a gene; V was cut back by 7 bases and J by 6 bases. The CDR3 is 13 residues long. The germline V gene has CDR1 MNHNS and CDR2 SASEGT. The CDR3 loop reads CASIPDRGQPQHF. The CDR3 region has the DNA TGTGCCAGCATCCCGGACAGGGGTCAGCCCCAGCATTTT.

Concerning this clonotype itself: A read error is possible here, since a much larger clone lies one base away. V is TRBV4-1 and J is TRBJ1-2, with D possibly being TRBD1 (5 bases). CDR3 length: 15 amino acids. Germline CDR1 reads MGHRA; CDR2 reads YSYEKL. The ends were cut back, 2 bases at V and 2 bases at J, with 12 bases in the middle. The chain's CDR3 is CASSQRHRLNYGYTF. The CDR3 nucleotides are TGCGCCAGCAGCCAAAGGCACAGGCTAAACTATGGCTACACCTTC.

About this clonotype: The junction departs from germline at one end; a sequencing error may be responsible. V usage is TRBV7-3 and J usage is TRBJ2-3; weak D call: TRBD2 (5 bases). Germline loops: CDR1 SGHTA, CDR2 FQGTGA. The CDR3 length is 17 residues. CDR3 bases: TGTGCCAGCAGCTTACCCCTGGACTGGCCTGGCACAGATACACAGTATTTT. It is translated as CASSLPLDWPGTDTQYF.

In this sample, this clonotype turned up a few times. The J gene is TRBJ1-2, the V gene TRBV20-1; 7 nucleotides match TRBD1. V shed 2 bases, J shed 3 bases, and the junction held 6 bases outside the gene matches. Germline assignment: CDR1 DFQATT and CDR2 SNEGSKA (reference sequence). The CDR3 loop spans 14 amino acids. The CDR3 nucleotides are TGCAGTGCTAGACCCACCGACAGGGACTATGGCTACACCTTC. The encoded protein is CSARPTDRDYGYTF.

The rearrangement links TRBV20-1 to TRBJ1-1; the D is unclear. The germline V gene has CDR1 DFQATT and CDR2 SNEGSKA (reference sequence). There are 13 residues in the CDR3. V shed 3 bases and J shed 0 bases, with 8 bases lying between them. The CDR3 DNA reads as TGCAGTGCTAGCCCCCCACTGAACACTGAAGCTTTCTTT. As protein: CSASPPLNTEAFF.

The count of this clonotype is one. In DNA form, the CDR3 reads TGTGCCAGCAGAGTATCCCCACGGATCAACCAGCCCCAGCATTTT. Its translation is CASRVSPRINQPQHF. This sequence joins TRBV7-6 and TRBJ2-3; D is unclear. The end of the DNA aligns better with TRBJ1-5, so the J call may be wrong. This CDR3 spans 15 amino acids. Germline V gene sequence: CDR1 SGHVS, CDR2 FNYEAQ.

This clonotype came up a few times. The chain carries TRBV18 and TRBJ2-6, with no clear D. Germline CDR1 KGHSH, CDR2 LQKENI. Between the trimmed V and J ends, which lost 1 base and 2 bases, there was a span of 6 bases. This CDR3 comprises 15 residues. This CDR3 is CASSPQRAGANVLTF. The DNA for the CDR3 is TGTGCCAGCTCACCACAAAGGGCTGGGGCCAACGTCCTGACTTTC.

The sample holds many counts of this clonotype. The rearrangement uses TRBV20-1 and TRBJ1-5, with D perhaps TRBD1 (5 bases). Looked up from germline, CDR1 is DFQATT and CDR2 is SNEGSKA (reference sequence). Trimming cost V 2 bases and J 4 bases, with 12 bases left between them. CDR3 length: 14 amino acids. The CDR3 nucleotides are TGCAGTGCTAGATCCGGGGGAGGGAATCAGCCCCAGCATTTT. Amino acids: CSARSGGGNQPQHF.

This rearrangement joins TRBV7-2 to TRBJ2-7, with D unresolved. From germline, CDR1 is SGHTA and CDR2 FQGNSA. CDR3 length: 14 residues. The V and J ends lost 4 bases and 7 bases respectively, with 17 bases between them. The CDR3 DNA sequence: TGTGCCAGCAGCTCAGTAGGACCGAACGGGGAGCAGTACTTC. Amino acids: CASSSVGPNGEQYF.

The CDR3 sequence is CASVSGTLTGELFF. The CDR3 bases are TGTGCCAGCGTCTCCGGGACTCTCACCGGGGAGCTGTTTTTT. The chain has TRBV19 and TRBJ2-2; weak D call: TRBD2 (6 bases). The germline gives CDR1 LNHDA, CDR2 SQIVND (reference sequence). Trimming cost V 9 bases and J 4 bases, with 15 bases left between them. The length of the CDR3 is 14 residues.

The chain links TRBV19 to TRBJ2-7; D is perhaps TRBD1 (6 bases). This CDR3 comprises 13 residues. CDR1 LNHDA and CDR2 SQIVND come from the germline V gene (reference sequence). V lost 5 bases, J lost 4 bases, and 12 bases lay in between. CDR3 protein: CASSSQQGYEQYF. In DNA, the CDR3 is TGTGCCAGTAGTTCTCAACAGGGTTACGAGCAGTACTTC.

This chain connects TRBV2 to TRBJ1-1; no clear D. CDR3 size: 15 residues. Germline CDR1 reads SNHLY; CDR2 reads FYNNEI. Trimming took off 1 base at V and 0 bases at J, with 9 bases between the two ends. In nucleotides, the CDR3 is TGTGCCAGCAGTGAAGGGGTAGGACTGAACACTGAAGCTTTCTTT. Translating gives CASSEGVGLNTEAFF.

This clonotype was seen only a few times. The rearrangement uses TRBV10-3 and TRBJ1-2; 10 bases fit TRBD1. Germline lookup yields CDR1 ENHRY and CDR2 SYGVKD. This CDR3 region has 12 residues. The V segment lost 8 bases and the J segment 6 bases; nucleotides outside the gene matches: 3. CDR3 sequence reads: CAIRDRGDGYTF. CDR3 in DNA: TGTGCCATCCGGGACAGGGGAGATGGCTACACCTTC.

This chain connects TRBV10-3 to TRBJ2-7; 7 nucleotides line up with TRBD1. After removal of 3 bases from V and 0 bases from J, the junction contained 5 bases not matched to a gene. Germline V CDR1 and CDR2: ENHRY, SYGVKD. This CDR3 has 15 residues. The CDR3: CAISDPGQVSYEQYF. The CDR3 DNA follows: TGTGCCATCAGTGACCCCGGACAGGTCTCCTACGAGCAGTACTTC.

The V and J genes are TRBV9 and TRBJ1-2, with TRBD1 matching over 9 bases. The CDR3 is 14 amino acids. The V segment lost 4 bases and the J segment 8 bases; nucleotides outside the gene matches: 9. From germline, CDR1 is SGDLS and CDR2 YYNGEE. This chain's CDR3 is CASSPTVGTGGYTF. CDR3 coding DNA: TGTGCCAGCAGCCCCACCGTCGGGACAGGGGGCTACACCTTC.